The 32 T cell receptor beta chains in this list originate from one sample, sequenced in a study of T cells in women clearing cervical HPV infection. The method was immunoSEQ multiplex PCR; TCRdb's version includes in-frame clones alone and lacks a portion of them. Its table records about 18,000 clones. The sample was blood buffy coat. The receptors stem from a woman between 18 and 70 years old with a cervical HPV16 infection that either progressed to CIN3+ or cleared (not recorded which).

Comment on this clone: The read gets to within 3 residues of the CDR3 end, and the germline J gene fills in the rest. J is TRBJ1-2 and V is TRBV6-1; 7 positions match TRBD1. The V segment lost 1 base and the J segment 2 bases; nucleotides outside the gene matches: 1. The CDR3 is made up of 14 amino acids. From germline, CDR1 is MNHNS and CDR2 SASEGT. The sequenced CDR3 bases are TGTGCCAGCAGTGAAGGGACAGGCAACTATGGC. Encoded protein: CASSEGTGNYG. The full CDR3 sequence reads CASSEGTGNYGYTF.

A remark on this clone: Coverage ceases 3 residues before the CDR3 finishes, and the germline J gene fills in the end. The rearrangement joins TRBV19 to TRBJ1-1; 10 bases are a match to TRBD1. CDR3 size: 16 residues. The V and J ends lost 5 bases and 5 bases, in that order; junction bases with no gene match: 11. Looked up from germline, CDR1 is LNHDA and CDR2 is SQIVND (reference sequence). The sequenced part of the CDR3 DNA is TGTGCCAGTAGTCCGGGACAGGGGAGTATTGGGACTGAA. Its protein is CASSPGQGSIGTE. The full CDR3 protein is CASSPGQGSIGTEAFF. Full variable domain (rest looked up from reference TRBV19 and TRBJ1-1): DGGITQSPKYLFRKEGQNVTLSCEQNLNHDAMYWYRQDPGQGLRLIYYSQIVNDFQKGDIAEGYSVSREKKESFPLTVTSAQKNPTAFYLCASSPGQGSIGTEAFFGQGTRLTVV.

The CDR3 bases that were read are TGTGCCAGCAGTCGGGACAGTTACACAGATACG. Amino acids: CASSRDSYTDT. The whole CDR3 is CASSRDSYTDTQYF. The chain carries TRBV6-4 and TRBJ2-3; 7 bases are a match to TRBD1. The CDR3 extends 3 residues past the end of the read, so its final part is completed from the germline J gene. The CDR3 extends over 14 amino acids. Germline CDR1 and CDR2: MRHNA and SNTAGT. The trim removed 5 bases at V and 2 bases at J, leaving 4 bases unmatched.

Comment on this clone: Coverage ceases 3 residues before the CDR3 finishes, and the germline J gene fills in the end. The chain recombines TRBV24-1 with TRBJ2-5; a possible D gene is TRBD1 (6 bases). Germline V CDR1 and CDR2: KGHDR, SFDVKD. V was pared by 9 bases and J by 5 bases, with 15 bases between. CDR3 length equals 13 residues. The CDR3 loop is CATGEGGRETQYF. The DNA read from the CDR3 is TGTGCCACCGGGGAAGGGGGTAGGGAGACC.

A word on this clone: Read coverage stops 3 residues before the CDR3 terminus; the germline J gene supplies the remainder. This chain links TRBV12-3 or TRBV12-4 with TRBJ2-1; TRBD1 aligns across 8 bases. This CDR3 contains 15 residues. V trimming: 5 bases; J trimming: 6 bases; junction bases outside the gene matches: 9. CDR3 amino acids: CASSRGQGYFNEQFF. The sequenced part of the CDR3 DNA is TGTGCCAGCAGTCGCGGACAGGGATATTTCAATGAG.

In regard to this clone: The CDR3 extends 3 residues past the end of the read, so its final part is completed from the germline J gene. The rearrangement uses TRBV5-1 and TRBJ2-2; TRBD1 matches 8 bases. The CDR3 length is 15 residues. Germline V CDR1 and CDR2: SGHRS, YFSETQ. The V segment lost 4 bases and the J segment 4 bases; nucleotides outside the gene matches: 6. The sequenced part of the CDR3 DNA is TGCGCCAGCAGCCCCGAGGGACAGGCCACCGGGGAG. Its protein is CASSPEGQATGE. The full CDR3 is CASSPEGQATGELFF.

This CDR3 is CASLADLYQETQYF. CDR3 DNA, as far as it was read: TGTGCCAGTTTAGCCGATTTGTACCAAGAGACC. This sequence joins TRBV12-3 or TRBV12-4 and TRBJ2-5; D unresolved. The read terminates 3 residues before the CDR3 end, so the remaining end is supplied by the germline J gene. V was pared by 9 bases and J by 0 bases, with 14 bases between. The CDR3 runs 14 residues.

Concerning this clone: The read gets to within 3 residues of the CDR3 end, and the germline J gene fills in the rest. V and J are TRBV23-1 and TRBJ2-3; the D is unclear. TRBV23-1 is designated an ORF whose function remains uncertain. The CDR3 is made up of 15 amino acids. V lost 1 base to trimming and J lost 1 base, with 9 bases between them. The DNA read from the CDR3 is TGCGCCAGCAGTCAATGGGCCCCCCGCACAGATACG. Its translation: CASSQWAPRTDT. The entire CDR3 sequence reads CASSQWAPRTDTQYF.

In regard to this clone: Read coverage stops 3 residues before the CDR3 terminus; the germline J gene supplies the remainder. This chain links TRBV12-3 or TRBV12-4 with TRBJ2-5; the match to TRBD1 covers 8 bases. The CDR3 contains 15 residues. The junction had 8 bases not matched to a gene; V was cut back by 5 bases and J by 3 bases. CDR3 residues: CASSPGTGGEETQYF. The sequenced part of the CDR3 DNA is TGTGCCAGCAGTCCCGGGACAGGAGGCGAAGAGACC.

Of note for this clone: The missing CDR3 end, 3 residues past where the read stops, is filled in from the germline J gene. V usage is TRBV19 and J usage is TRBJ1-5, with TRBD1 as a possible D gene (5 bases). The germline CDR1 and CDR2 sequences are LNHDA and SQIVND (reference sequence). There are 14 residues in the CDR3. V was cut by 1 base and J by 6 bases, with 10 bases left in between. CDR3 DNA, as far as it was read: TGTGCCAGTAGTATAGCCGGGAGGGGTCAGCCC. Translating gives CASSIAGRGQP. The whole CDR3 sequence is CASSIAGRGQPQHF.

CDR3 DNA (partial): TGTGCCAGTAGGGACAGGGGGACCTATGGC. Translated: CASRDRGTYG. The CDR3 reads in full as CASRDRGTYGYTF. The V gene is TRBV19, the J gene TRBJ1-2; the match to TRBD1 covers 10 bases. The read terminates 3 residues before the CDR3 end, so the remaining end is supplied by the germline J gene. The V gene's germline CDR1 is LNHDA and CDR2 SQIVND (reference sequence). CDR3 length equals 13 residues. V dropped 6 bases and J dropped 4; count of bases not matched to a gene: 2.

Remarks on this clone: Coverage ceases 3 residues before the CDR3 finishes, and the germline J gene fills in the end. The chain employs TRBV7-2 and TRBJ1-5; D possibly corresponds to TRBD1 (5 bases). Germline CDR1 is SGHTA and CDR2 is FQGNSA. Trimming shortened V by 3 bases and J by 1 base, and 7 bases separated the two germline ends. The CDR3 spans 14 residues. CDR3 DNA, as far as it was read: TGTGCCAGCAGCTTGGGGCCCAGCAATCAGCCC. Translated: CASSLGPSNQP. The entire CDR3 reads CASSLGPSNQPQHF.

A note on this clone: The read ends 3 residues shy of where the CDR3 ends; the end is completed using the germline J gene. The rearrangement uses TRBV12-3 or TRBV12-4 and TRBJ1-2; 9 nucleotides match TRBD1. With 6 bases clipped from V and 2 bases from J, the junction kept 4 bases outside the gene matches. The CDR3 totals 14 residues. The CDR3 spells CASRTGTGNYGYTF. The sequenced part of the CDR3 DNA is TGTGCCAGCAGGACCGGGACAGGGAACTATGGC.

A note on this clone: The read gets to within 3 residues of the CDR3 end, and the germline J gene fills in the rest. The rearrangement uses TRBV4-2 and TRBJ1-6, with a possible D match to TRBD1 (6 bases). Trimming took off 0 bases at V and 7 bases at J, with 13 bases between the two ends. Germline lookup yields CDR1 LGHNA and CDR2 YNFKEQ. The CDR3 loop spans 16 amino acids. CDR3 amino acids: CASSQEITGRNSPLHF. Partial CDR3 DNA: TGTGCCAGCAGCCAAGAAATTACAGGGCGAAATTCACCC.

For this clone: The read ends 3 residues shy of where the CDR3 ends; the end is completed using the germline J gene. The chain uses TRBV7-3 and TRBJ2-5; 7 positions agree with TRBD1. The CDR3 is 15 residues long. The junction had 5 bases not matched to a gene; V was cut back by 0 bases and J by 4 bases. Germline CDR1 reads SGHTA; CDR2 reads FQGTGA. Incomplete CDR3 DNA: TGTGCCAGCAGCTTAACCGGGACAGAGGGAGAGACC. Translated: CASSLTGTEGET. The whole CDR3 protein reads CASSLTGTEGETQYF.

Remarks on this clone: The DNA ends 3 residues before the CDR3 does, and the rest of the CDR3 is filled in from the germline J gene. The gene calls are TRBV29-1 and TRBJ2-5; possibly TRBD1 for D (6 bases). CDR3 length: 14 residues. The germline gives CDR1 SQVTM, CDR2 ANQGSEA. V lost 4 bases, J lost 4 bases, and 16 bases lay in between. This CDR3 reads CSVVGAGAGETQYF. The part of the CDR3 DNA that was read is TGCAGCGTTGTCGGGGCAGGGGCTGGAGAGACC.

With respect to this clone: The read falls 3 residues short of the CDR3 end, and the missing part is taken from the germline J gene. This chain joins TRBV30 and TRBJ1-5, with TRBD1 as a possible D gene (6 bases). The CDR3 totals 16 residues. Trimming removed 1 base at V and 4 bases at J, with 17 bases between. CDR1 is GTSNPN and CDR2 is SVGIG in the germline V gene (reference sequence). Partial CDR3 DNA: TGTGCCTGGAGTGCCACAGGGATGGGGCTTAATCAGCCC. Amino acid sequence: CAWSATGMGLNQP. The CDR3 in its entirety is CAWSATGMGLNQPQHF.

In the case of this clone: The read finishes 3 residues shy of the CDR3 end, and the germline J gene is used to complete it. The chain employs TRBV20-1 and TRBJ1-1; 7 positions agree with TRBD1. CDR3 length: 15 residues. With 3 bases clipped from V and 5 bases from J, the junction kept 12 bases outside the gene matches. Per the germline V gene, CDR1 is DFQATT and CDR2 is SNEGSKA (reference sequence). The covered CDR3 bases are TGCAGTGCTAGCCTAGACAGGGCGCACCTTACTGAA. Protein: CSASLDRAHLTE. The full CDR3 sequence reads CSASLDRAHLTEAFF.

As concerns this clone: The missing CDR3 end, 3 residues past where the read stops, is filled in from the germline J gene. The chain recombines TRBV7-2 with TRBJ2-2; 7 positions match TRBD1. V was pared by 6 bases and J by 1 base, with 5 bases of the junction left unmatched. Germline V gene data show CDR1 as SGHTA and CDR2 as FQGNSA. This CDR3 contains 15 residues. Incomplete CDR3 DNA: TGTGCCAGCAGACGTAGACAGGGGAACACCGGGGAG. Encoded protein: CASRRRQGNTGE. The whole CDR3 region reads CASRRRQGNTGELFF.

A remark on this clone: The read terminates 3 residues ahead of where the CDR3 ends, so the germline J gene completes it. The gene calls are TRBV30 and TRBJ1-1, with D unresolved. The length of the CDR3 is 12 residues. Germline lookup yields CDR1 GTSNPN and CDR2 SVGIG (reference sequence). Deletions cut 5 bases from V and 1 base from J, with 8 bases between. The DNA read from the CDR3 is TGTGCCTGGGACGGGGAGAACACTGAA. This translates into CAWDGENTE. The CDR3 in full is CAWDGENTEAFF.

CDR3 DNA (partial): TGTGCCTGGGAGACAGGCGGCGAG. Translated: CAWETGGE. Given in full, the CDR3 is CAWETGGEQYF. J is TRBJ2-7 and V is TRBV30; possible D gene TRBD1, 6 bases. The read is 3 residues too short to cover the CDR3 end, so that end is filled in from the germline J gene. This CDR3 is built from 11 residues. Germline-derived CDR1 and CDR2 are GTSNPN and SVGIG (reference sequence). Trimming stripped 5 bases from V and 6 bases from J, with 11 bases between.

On this clone itself: The read terminates 3 residues ahead of where the CDR3 ends, so the germline J gene completes it. The rearrangement links TRBV5-1 to TRBJ2-7; the match to TRBD1 covers 8 bases. Germline V lookup: CDR1 SGHRS, CDR2 YFSETQ. V was clipped by 4 bases and J by 2 bases; unmatched bases: 8. This CDR3 comprises 15 residues. The covered CDR3 bases are TGCGCCAGCAGCCCCTCCGGGACAGGAGCCTACGAG. It yields the protein CASSPSGTGAYE. The CDR3 in its entirety is CASSPSGTGAYEQYF.

Worth noting for this clone: The read terminates 3 residues ahead of where the CDR3 ends, so the germline J gene completes it. This chain uses TRBV30 with TRBJ1-5; 7 bases map to TRBD1. Germline-derived CDR1 and CDR2 are GTSNPN and SVGIG (reference sequence). V shed 3 bases, J shed 0 bases, and the junction held 5 bases outside the gene matches. CDR3 length: 15 amino acids. The sequenced CDR3 bases are TGTGCCTGGAGAAGAGGGACAGCTAGCAATCAGCCC. Its protein product is CAWRRGTASNQP. The whole CDR3 is CAWRRGTASNQPQHF.

With regard to this clone: The missing CDR3 end, 3 residues past where the read stops, is filled in from the germline J gene. The chain uses TRBV7-9 and TRBJ1-1, with D perhaps TRBD1 (6 bases). Germline V lookup: CDR1 SEHNR, CDR2 FQNEAQ (reference sequence). The CDR3 is 14 amino acids. The V end lost 2 bases, the J end lost 3 bases, and 10 bases lay between the germline ends. CDR3 bases read: TGTGCCAGCAGCTTATCGCCAGGGGACACTGAA. Its protein is CASSLSPGDTE. The full CDR3 protein is CASSLSPGDTEAFF.

CDR3 DNA (partial): TGCAGTGCTACCACGACTTTTCGCGGGAGGGGGTACAATGAG. Protein product: CSATTTFRGRGYNE. The CDR3 reads in full as CSATTTFRGRGYNEQFF. The rearrangement links TRBV20-1 to TRBJ2-1; 9 nucleotides align to TRBD2. The read is 3 residues too short to cover the CDR3 end, so that end is filled in from the germline J gene. The CDR3 extends over 17 amino acids. The J segment lost 4 bases and the V segment lost 4 bases, leaving 14 bases of the junction unmatched. From germline, CDR1 is DFQATT and CDR2 SNEGSKA (reference sequence).

Note on this clone: The read terminates 3 residues before the CDR3 end, so the remaining end is supplied by the germline J gene. The J gene is TRBJ2-7, the V gene TRBV7-2, with 11 bases identical to TRBD2. The germline V gene encodes CDR1 SGHTA and CDR2 FQGNSA. The CDR3 is 15 residues long. Unmatched junction bases numbered 6, after V lost 4 bases and J lost 4 bases. The covered CDR3 bases are TGTGCCAGCAGCTCCATAGCGGGAGGGGTTTACGAG. Its translation: CASSSIAGGVYE. The full CDR3 is CASSSIAGGVYEQYF. The full variable domain, with the rest looked up from reference TRBV7-2 and TRBJ2-7, is GAGVSQSPSNKVTEKGKDVELRCDPISGHTALYWYRQSLGQGLEFLIYFQGNSAPDKSGLPSDRFSAERTGGSVSTLTIQRTQQEDSAVYLCASSSIAGGVYEQYFGPGTRLTVT.

About this clone: The CDR3 is cut off 3 residues early in the read; its end comes from the germline J gene. The chain has TRBV5-1 and TRBJ2-7, with 12 bases fitting TRBD1. CDR1 and CDR2 from the germline V gene are SGHRS and YFSETQ. The CDR3 covers 14 residues. J gave up 6 bases and V 5 bases, and 6 bases lay outside the gene matches. The sequenced CDR3 bases are TGCGCCAGCAGTCCCGGGACAGGGGGCTTCGAG. It codes for CASSPGTGGFE. The full CDR3 is CASSPGTGGFEQYF.

A remark on this clone: The read terminates 3 residues ahead of where the CDR3 ends, so the germline J gene completes it. The V gene is TRBV7-6, the J gene TRBJ1-6; weak D call: TRBD1 (6 bases). CDR1 and CDR2 (germline): SGHVS, FNYEAQ. CDR3 length: 15 amino acids. V was trimmed by 2 bases and J by 7 bases, leaving 12 bases between them. The CDR3 here is CASSLRTESNSPLHF. CDR3 DNA (partial): TGTGCCAGCAGCTTACGGACAGAATCAAATTCACCC.

As to this clone: The read ends 3 residues early relative to the CDR3; the germline J gene fills the gap. V and J are TRBV28 and TRBJ2-3; no clear D gene. Germline V gene lookup returns CDR1 MDHEN and CDR2 SYDVKM. The ends were cut back, 2 bases at V and 2 bases at J, with 11 bases in the middle. CDR3 size: 15 residues. The CDR3 bases that were read are TGTGCCAGCAGTTTAGGGTCAGGAGACACAGATACG. Its protein is CASSLGSGDTDT. The CDR3 as a whole reads CASSLGSGDTDTQYF. The variable domain in full, completed from reference TRBV28 and TRBJ2-3, reads DVKVTQSSRYLVKRTGEKVFLECVQDMDHENMFWYRQDPGLGLRLIYFSYDVKMKEKGDIPEGYSVSREKKERFSLILESASTNQTSMYLCASSLGSGDTDTQYFGPGTRLTVL.

Concerning this clone itself: Coverage ceases 3 residues before the CDR3 finishes, and the germline J gene fills in the end. The chain links TRBV2 to TRBJ1-5; TRBD1 aligns across 7 bases. Per the germline V gene, CDR1 is SNHLY and CDR2 is FYNNEI. Trimming removed 7 bases from V and 0 bases from J; junction bases left unmatched: 6. The CDR3 extends over 15 amino acids. The CDR3 bases that were read are TGTGCCAGCATCTTGGACAGGACTAGCAATCAGCCC. Its translation: CASILDRTSNQP. Given in full, the CDR3 is CASILDRTSNQPQHF.

Comments on this clone: Coverage ceases 3 residues before the CDR3 finishes, and the germline J gene fills in the end. This sequence joins TRBV2 and TRBJ1-2; the D is unclear. Germline values: CDR1 SNHLY, CDR2 FYNNEI. The CDR3 sequence is 13 residues long. The CDR3 reads CASSVHTNYDYTF. The CDR3 bases that were read are TGTGCCAGCAGTGTTCACACCAACTACGAC. The full variable domain, its missing parts supplied by reference TRBV2 and TRBJ1-2, is EPEVTQTPSHQVTQMGQEVILRCVPISNHLYFYWYRQILGQKVEFLVSFYNNEISEKSEIFDDQFSVERPDGSNFTLKIRSTKLEDSAMYFCASSVHTNYDYTFGSGTRLTVV.

As regards this clone: With the read ending 3 residues before the CDR3 end, the germline J gene is used to fill in that end. This chain uses TRBV7-2 with TRBJ2-1, with 7 positions matching TRBD1. The CDR3 runs 15 residues. V lost 5 bases and J lost 5; bases outside the gene matches: 9. In germline, CDR1 is SGHTA, CDR2 FQGNSA. CDR3 bases read: TGTGCCAGCAGCCCCTGGGACAGAGGGAACAATGAG. As protein: CASSPWDRGNNE. The whole CDR3 sequence is CASSPWDRGNNEQFF.